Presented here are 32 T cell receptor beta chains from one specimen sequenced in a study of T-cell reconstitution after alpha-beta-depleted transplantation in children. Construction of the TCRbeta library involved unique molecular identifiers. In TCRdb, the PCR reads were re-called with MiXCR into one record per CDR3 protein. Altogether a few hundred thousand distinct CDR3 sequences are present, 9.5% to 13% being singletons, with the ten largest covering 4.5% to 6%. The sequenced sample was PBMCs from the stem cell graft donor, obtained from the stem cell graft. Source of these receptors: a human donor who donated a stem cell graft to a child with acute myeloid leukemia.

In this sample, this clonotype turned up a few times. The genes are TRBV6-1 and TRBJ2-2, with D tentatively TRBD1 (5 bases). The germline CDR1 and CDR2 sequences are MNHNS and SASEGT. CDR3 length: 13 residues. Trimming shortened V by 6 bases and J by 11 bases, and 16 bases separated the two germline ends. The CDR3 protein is CASRTPGLRELFF. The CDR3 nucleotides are TGTGCCAGCAGAACCCCAGGGTTGCGCGAGCTGTTTTTT.

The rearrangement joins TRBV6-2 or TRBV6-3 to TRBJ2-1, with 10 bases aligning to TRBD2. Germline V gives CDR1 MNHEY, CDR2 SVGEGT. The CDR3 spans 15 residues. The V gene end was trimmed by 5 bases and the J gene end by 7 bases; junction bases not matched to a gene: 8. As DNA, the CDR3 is TGTGCCAGCAGTCCTGGGGGACTAGCGTTAAATGAGCAGTTCTTC. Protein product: CASSPGGLALNEQFF.

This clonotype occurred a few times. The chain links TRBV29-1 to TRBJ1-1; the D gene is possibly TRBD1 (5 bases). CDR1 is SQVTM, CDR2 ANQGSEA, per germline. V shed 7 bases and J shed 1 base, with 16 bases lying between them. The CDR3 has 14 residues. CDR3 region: CSALGGDQNTEAFF. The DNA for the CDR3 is TGCAGCGCCCTGGGAGGGGATCAGAACACTGAAGCTTTCTTT.

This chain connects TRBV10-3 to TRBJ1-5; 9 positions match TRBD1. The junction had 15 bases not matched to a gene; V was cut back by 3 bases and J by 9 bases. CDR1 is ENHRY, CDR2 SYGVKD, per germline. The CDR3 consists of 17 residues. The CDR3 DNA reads TGTGCCATCAGTGATAGCTCAACCGGACAGGGGAGATGGCCCCAGCATTTT. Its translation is CAISDSSTGQGRWPQHF.

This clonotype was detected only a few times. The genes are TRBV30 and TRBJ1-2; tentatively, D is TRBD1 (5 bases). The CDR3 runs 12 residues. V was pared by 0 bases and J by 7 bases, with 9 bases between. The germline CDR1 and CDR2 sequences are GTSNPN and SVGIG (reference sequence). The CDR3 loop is CAWSVWGGGYTF. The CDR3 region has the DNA TGTGCCTGGAGTGTCTGGGGGGGTGGCTACACCTTC.

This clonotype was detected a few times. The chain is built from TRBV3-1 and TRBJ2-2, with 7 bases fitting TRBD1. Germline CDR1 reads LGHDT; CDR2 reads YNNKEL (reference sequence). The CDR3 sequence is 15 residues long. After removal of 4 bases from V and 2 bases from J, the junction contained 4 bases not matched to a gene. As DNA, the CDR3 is TGTGCCAGCAGCCCCCGGGACAGAAACACCGGGGAGCTGTTTTTT. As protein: CASSPRDRNTGELFF.

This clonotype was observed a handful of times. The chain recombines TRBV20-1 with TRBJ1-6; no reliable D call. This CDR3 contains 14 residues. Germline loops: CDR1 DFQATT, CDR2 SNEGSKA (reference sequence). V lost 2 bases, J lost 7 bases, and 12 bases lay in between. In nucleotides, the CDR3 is TGCAGTGCTAGAAGTCCGGGTTGGAATTCACCCCTCCACTTT. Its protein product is CSARSPGWNSPLHF.

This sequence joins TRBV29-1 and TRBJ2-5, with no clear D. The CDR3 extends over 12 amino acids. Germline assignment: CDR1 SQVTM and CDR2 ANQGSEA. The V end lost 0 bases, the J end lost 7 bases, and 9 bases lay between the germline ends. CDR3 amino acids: CSVEEGSGTQYF. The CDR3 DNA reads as TGCAGCGTTGAAGAGGGCTCTGGGACCCAGTACTTC. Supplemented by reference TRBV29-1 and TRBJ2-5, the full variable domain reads SAVISQKPSRDICQRGTSLTIQCQVDSQVTMMFWYRQQPGQSLTLIATANQGSEATYESGFVIDKFPISRPNLTFSTLTVSNMSPEDSSIYLCSVEEGSGTQYFGPGTRLLVL.

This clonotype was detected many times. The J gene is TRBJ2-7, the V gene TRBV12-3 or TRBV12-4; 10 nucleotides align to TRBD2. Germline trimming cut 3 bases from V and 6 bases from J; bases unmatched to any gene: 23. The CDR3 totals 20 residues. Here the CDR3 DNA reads TGTGCCAGCAGTTTGTGGGTGAGGGACAGACTAGCGGGCCAATCCCCCGAGCAGTACTTC. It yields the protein CASSLWVRDRLAGQSPEQYF.

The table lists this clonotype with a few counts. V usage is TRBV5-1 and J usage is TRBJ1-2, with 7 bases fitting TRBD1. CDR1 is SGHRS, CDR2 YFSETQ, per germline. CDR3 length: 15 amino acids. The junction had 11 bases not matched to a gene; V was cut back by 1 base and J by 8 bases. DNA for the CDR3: TGCGCCAGCAGCTTGATGGAAGGGGGCTGGAGAGGCTACACCTTC. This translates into CASSLMEGGWRGYTF.

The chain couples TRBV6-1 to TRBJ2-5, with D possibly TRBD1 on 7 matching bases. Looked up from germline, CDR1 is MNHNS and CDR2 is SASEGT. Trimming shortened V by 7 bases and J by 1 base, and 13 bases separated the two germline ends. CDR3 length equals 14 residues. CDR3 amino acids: CASTQGGPQETQYF. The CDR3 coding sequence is TGTGCCAGCACTCAGGGGGGCCCCCAAGAGACCCAGTACTTC.

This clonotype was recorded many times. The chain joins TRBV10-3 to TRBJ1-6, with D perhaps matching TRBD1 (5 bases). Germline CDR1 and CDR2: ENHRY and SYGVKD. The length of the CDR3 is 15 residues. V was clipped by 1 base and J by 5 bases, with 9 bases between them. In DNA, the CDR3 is TGTGCCATCAGTGAGTGGGACCTAAATAATTCACCCCTCCACTTT. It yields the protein CAISEWDLNNSPLHF.

The CDR3 reads CASSVAEGINEQFF. Written as DNA, the CDR3 is TGTGCCAGCAGCGTAGCAGAGGGCATCAATGAGCAGTTCTTC. The chain combines TRBV6-1 with TRBJ2-1; a weak D match, TRBD2 (5 bases). This CDR3 spans 14 amino acids. V was shortened by 6 bases and J by 6 bases, with 15 bases between the two germline ends. Germline V CDR1 and CDR2: MNHNS, SASEGT.

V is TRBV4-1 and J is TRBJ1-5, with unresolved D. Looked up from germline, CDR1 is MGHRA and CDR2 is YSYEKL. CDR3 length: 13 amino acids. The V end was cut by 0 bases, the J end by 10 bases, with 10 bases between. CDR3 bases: TGCGCCAGCAGCCAAGATAAGGGCTCTCCCCAGCATTTT. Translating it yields CASSQDKGSPQHF.

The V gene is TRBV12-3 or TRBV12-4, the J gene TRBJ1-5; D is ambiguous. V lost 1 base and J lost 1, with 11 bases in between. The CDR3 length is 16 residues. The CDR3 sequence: CASSLGSSGSNQPQHF. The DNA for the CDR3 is TGTGCCAGCAGTTTAGGATCGAGCGGAAGCAATCAGCCCCAGCATTTT.

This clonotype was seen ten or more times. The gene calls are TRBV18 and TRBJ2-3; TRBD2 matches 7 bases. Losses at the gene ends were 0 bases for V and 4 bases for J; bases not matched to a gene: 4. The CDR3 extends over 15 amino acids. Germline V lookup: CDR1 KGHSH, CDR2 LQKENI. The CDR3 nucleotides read TGTGCCAGCTCACCACCTAGCGGGTCGGCAGATACGCAGTATTTT. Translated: CASSPPSGSADTQYF.

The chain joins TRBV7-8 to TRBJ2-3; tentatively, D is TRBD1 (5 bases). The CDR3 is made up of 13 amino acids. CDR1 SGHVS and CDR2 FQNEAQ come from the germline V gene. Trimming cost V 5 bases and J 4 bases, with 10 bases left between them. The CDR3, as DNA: TGTGCCAGCAGCACCGTAGGGGCAGATACGCAGTATTTT. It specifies CASSTVGADTQYF.

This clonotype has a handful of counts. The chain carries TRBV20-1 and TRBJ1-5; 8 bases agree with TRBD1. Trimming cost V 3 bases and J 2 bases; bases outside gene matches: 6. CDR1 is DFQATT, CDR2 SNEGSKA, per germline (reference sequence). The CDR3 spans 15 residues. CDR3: CSAREGQGGNQPQHF. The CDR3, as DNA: TGCAGTGCTAGGGAAGGACAGGGTGGCAATCAGCCCCAGCATTTT.

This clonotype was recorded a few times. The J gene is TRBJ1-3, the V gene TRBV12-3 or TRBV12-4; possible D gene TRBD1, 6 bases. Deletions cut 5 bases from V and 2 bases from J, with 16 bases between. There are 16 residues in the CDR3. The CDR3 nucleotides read TGTGCCAGCAGTCCAACCACTCACAGGGCTGGAAACACCATATATTTT. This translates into CASSPTTHRAGNTIYF.

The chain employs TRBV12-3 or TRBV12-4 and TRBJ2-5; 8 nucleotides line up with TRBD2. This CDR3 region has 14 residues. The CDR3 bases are TGTGCAGCGGGGGTCGGGGGTGAAGGGGAGACCCAGTACTTC. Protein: CAAGVGGEGETQYF.

The CDR3 region is CASSLGSHEQYF. CDR3 bases: TGCGCCAGCAGCTTGGGTTCACACGAGCAGTACTTC. This rearrangement joins TRBV5-1 to TRBJ2-7; D not resolved. The length of the CDR3 is 12 residues. With 0 bases removed from V and 5 bases from J, the gap between germline ends came to 6 bases. CDR1 and CDR2 (germline): SGHRS, YFSETQ. The whole variable domain, filled in from reference TRBV5-1 and TRBJ2-7, reads KAGVTQTPRYLIKTRGQQVTLSCSPISGHRSVSWYQQTPGQGLQFLFEYFSETQRNKGNFPGRFSGRQFSNSRSEMNVSTLELGDSALYLCASSLGSHEQYFGPGTRLTVT.

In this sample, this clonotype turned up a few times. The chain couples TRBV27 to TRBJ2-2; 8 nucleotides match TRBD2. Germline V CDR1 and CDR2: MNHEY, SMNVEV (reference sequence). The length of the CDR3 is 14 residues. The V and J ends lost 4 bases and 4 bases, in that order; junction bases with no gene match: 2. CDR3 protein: CASSYTSGTGELFF. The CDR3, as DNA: TGTGCCAGCAGTTATACTAGCGGCACCGGGGAGCTGTTTTTT.

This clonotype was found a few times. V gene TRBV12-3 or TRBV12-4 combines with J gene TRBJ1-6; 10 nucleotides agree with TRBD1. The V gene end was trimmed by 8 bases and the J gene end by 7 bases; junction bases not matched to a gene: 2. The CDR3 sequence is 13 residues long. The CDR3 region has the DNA TGTGCCAGCCGGGACAGGGGAAATTCACCCCTCCACTTT. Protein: CASRDRGNSPLHF.

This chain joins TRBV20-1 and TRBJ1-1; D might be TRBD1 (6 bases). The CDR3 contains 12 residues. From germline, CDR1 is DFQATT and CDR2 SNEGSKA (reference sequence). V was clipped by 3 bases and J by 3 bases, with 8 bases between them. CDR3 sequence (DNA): TGCAGTGCTAGGACAGGCTACACTGAAGCTTTCTTT. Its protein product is CSARTGYTEAFF.

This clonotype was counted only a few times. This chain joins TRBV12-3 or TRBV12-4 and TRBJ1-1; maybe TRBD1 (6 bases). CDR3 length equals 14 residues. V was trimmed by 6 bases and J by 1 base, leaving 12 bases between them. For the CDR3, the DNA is TGTGCCAGCAGCCAGGGGCCCGCGAACACTGAAGCTTTCTTT. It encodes CASSQGPANTEAFF.

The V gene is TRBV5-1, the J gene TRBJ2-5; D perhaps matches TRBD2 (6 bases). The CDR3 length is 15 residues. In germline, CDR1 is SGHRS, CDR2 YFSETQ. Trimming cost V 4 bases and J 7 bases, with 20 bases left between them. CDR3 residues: CASSPGGGSMGTQYF. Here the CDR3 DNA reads TGCGCCAGCAGCCCCGGTGGAGGGAGCATGGGGACCCAGTACTTC.

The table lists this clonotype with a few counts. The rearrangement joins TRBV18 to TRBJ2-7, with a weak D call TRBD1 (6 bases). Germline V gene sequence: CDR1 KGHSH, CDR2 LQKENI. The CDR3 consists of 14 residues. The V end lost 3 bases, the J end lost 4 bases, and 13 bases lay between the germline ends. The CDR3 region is CASSPSLGAYEQYV. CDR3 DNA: TGTGCCAGCTCACCCTCCCTGGGGGCTTACGAGCAGTACGTC.

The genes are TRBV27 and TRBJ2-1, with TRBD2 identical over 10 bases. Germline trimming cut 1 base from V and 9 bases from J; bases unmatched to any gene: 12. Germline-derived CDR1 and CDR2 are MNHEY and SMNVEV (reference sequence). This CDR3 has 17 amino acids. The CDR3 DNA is TGTGCCAGCAGTTTATTTCGGCTAGCGGGAGTAGCTAGTGAGCAGTTCTTC. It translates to CASSLFRLAGVASEQFF.

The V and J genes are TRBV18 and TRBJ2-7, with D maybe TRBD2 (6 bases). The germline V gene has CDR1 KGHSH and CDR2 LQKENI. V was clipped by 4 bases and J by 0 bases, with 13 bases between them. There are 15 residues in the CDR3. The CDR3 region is CASSQTASASYEQYF. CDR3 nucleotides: TGTGCCAGCTCACAAACGGCTAGCGCCTCCTACGAGCAGTACTTC. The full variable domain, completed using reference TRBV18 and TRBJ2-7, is NAGVMQNPRHLVRRRGQEARLRCSPMKGHSHVYWYRQLPEEGLKFMVYLQKENIIDESGMPKERFSAEFPKEGPSILRIQQVVRGDSAAYFCASSQTASASYEQYFGPGTRLTVT.

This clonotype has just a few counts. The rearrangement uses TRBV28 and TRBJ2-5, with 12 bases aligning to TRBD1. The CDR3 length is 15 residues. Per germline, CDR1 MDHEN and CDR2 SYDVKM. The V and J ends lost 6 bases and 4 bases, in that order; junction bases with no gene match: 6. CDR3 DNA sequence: TGTGCCAGCAGGCGGGGACAGGGGGCTCGAGAGACCCAGTACTTC. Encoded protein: CASRRGQGARETQYF. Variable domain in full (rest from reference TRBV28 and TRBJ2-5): DVKVTQSSRYLVKRTGEKVFLECVQDMDHENMFWYRQDPGLGLRLIYFSYDVKMKEKGDIPEGYSVSREKKERFSLILESASTNQTSMYLCASRRGQGARETQYFGPGTRLLVL.

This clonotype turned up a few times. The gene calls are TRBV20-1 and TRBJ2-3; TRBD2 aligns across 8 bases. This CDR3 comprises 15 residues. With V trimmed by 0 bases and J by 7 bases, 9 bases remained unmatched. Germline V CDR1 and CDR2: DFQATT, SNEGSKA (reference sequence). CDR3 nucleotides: TGCAGTGCTAGAGATCGAGCGGGGGCCGGGAATACGCAGTATTTT. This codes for CSARDRAGAGNTQYF.

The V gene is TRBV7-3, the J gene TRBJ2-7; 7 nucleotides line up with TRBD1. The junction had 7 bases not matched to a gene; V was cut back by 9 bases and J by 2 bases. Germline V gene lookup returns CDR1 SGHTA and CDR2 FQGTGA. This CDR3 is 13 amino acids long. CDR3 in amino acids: CARRQGSTYEQYV. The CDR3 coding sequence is TGTGCCAGAAGACAGGGTAGTACCTACGAGCAGTACGTC.